The 32 T cell receptor beta chains given below trace back to one sample, sequenced in a study of T cells in Graves' hyperthyroidism and ophthalmopathy. The CDR3 regions of TCR beta were amplified from RNA transcripts. The HTBI primer set served for first-round RT-PCR of the TCR CDR3. Using its own MiXCR run on the multiplex PCR reads, TCRdb lists one record per CDR3 protein. The repertoire holds a few hundred thousand distinct CDR3 sequences, approximately 15% seen once, with 6.5% to 8% in the top ten. Sequencing was done on a sample of blood. The source is a woman aged 25 to 39 with Graves' hyperthyroidism.

This clonotype was recorded many times. The gene calls are TRBV20-1 and TRBJ1-5; D is possibly TRBD1 (6 bases). In germline, CDR1 is DFQATT, CDR2 SNEGSKA (reference sequence). The V end was cut by 3 bases, the J end by 6 bases, with 15 bases between. The CDR3 sequence is 14 residues long. The CDR3 region has the DNA TGCAGTGCTAGTGCACAGGGAATGACTCAGCCCCAGCATTTT. It is translated as CSASAQGMTQPQHF.

This clonotype was recorded at least ten times. V usage is TRBV5-5 and J usage is TRBJ1-2; D gene unclear. The germline gives CDR1 SGHKS, CDR2 YYEKEE (reference sequence). V lost 0 bases and J lost 10, with 10 bases in between. The CDR3 length is 12 residues. CDR3 amino acids: CASSLDRAPYTF. The DNA of the CDR3 is TGTGCCAGCAGCTTGGATCGGGCCCCCTACACCTTC.

This clonotype occurred many times. V gene TRBV6-5 combines with J gene TRBJ2-7; possibly TRBD1 for D (5 bases). V lost 2 bases and J 3 bases, leaving 5 bases between the germline ends. The CDR3 covers 12 residues. Germline CDR1 MNHEY, CDR2 SVGAGI. Here the CDR3 reads CASSYDSYEQYF. The DNA of the CDR3 is TGTGCCAGCAGTTACGACAGCTACGAGCAGTACTTC.

The V gene is TRBV27, the J gene TRBJ1-2, with 8 bases matching TRBD1. The CDR3 has 16 amino acids. The V segment lost 5 bases and the J segment 4 bases; nucleotides outside the gene matches: 12. Germline values: CDR1 MNHEY, CDR2 SMNVEV (reference sequence). In nucleotides, the CDR3 is TGTGCCAGCAGTCAAGACAGGGGCTTTGGTAGCTATGGCTACACCTTC. It codes for CASSQDRGFGSYGYTF.

This clonotype showed up just a few times. V usage is TRBV20-1 and J usage is TRBJ2-7, with D perhaps TRBD2 (6 bases). Germline V gives CDR1 DFQATT, CDR2 SNEGSKA (reference sequence). V lost 3 bases and J 3 bases, leaving 15 bases between the germline ends. This CDR3 comprises 14 residues. The chain's CDR3 is CSASGGSVYYEQYF. In DNA, the CDR3 is TGCAGTGCTAGCGGAGGGAGCGTCTACTACGAGCAGTACTTC.

This chain joins TRBV6-2 or TRBV6-3 and TRBJ2-5; 10 bases fit TRBD1. Germline V lookup: CDR1 MNHEY, CDR2 SVGEGT. The CDR3 runs 15 residues. Losses at the gene ends were 4 bases for V and 5 bases for J; bases not matched to a gene: 7. CDR3 DNA: TGTGCCAGCAGTTTCAGACAGGGGGCGAGTGAGACCCAGTACTTC. This encodes CASSFRQGASETQYF.

The sample holds many counts of this clonotype. This chain connects TRBV7-2 to TRBJ1-1; 9 nucleotides align to TRBD1. Germline V gene lookup returns CDR1 SGHTA and CDR2 FQGNSA. This CDR3 comprises 15 residues. Unmatched junction bases numbered 2, after V lost 2 bases and J lost 1 base. This chain's CDR3 is CASSLMGQGNTEAFF. The DNA for the CDR3 is TGTGCCAGCAGCTTAATGGGACAGGGGAACACTGAAGCTTTCTTT.

A note on this clonotype: Given a much more abundant clone one base away, this may be a read error. V and J are TRBV7-3 and TRBJ2-2, with D tentatively TRBD2 (6 bases). Germline values: CDR1 SGHTA, CDR2 FQGTGA. CDR3 length: 14 amino acids. CDR3 sequence reads: CASSRPGSGGEPFF. The CDR3 DNA sequence: TGTGCCAGCAGCCGTCCGGGTTCTGGCGGGGAGCCGTTTTTT.

Regarding this clonotype: This clone may be a read error of a much larger clone one base away. V usage is TRBV12-3 or TRBV12-4 and J usage is TRBJ2-1; 13 bases match TRBD2. The CDR3 totals 14 residues. CDR3 DNA sequence: TGTGCCAGCAGTTTCGGGACTAGCGGGATTGAGCAGCTCTTC. It codes for CASSFGTSGIEQLF.

This clonotype was counted once. This chain uses TRBV20-1 with TRBJ2-3, with TRBD2 matching over 13 bases. V was pared by 7 bases and J by 5 bases, with 9 bases of the junction left unmatched. Germline CDR1 DFQATT, CDR2 SNEGSKA (reference sequence). This CDR3 comprises 15 residues. The CDR3 DNA follows: TGCAGTGAAATGGGACTAGCGGGAACATTAGATACGCAGTATTTT. Encoded protein: CSEMGLAGTLDTQYF.

The V gene is TRBV7-9, the J gene TRBJ2-7; a possible D gene is TRBD1 (5 bases). The ends were cut back, 5 bases at V and 5 bases at J, with 13 bases in the middle. The CDR3 totals 13 residues. In germline, CDR1 is SEHNR, CDR2 FQNEAQ (reference sequence). DNA for the CDR3: TGTGCCAGCAGCGCCCCTGGGGCCGACGAGCAGTACTTC. It yields the protein CASSAPGADEQYF. The complete variable domain, with remaining parts taken from reference TRBV7-9 and TRBJ2-7, reads DTGVSQNPRHKITKRGQNVTFRCDPISEHNRLYWYRQTLGQGPEFLTYFQNEAQLEKSRLLSDRFSAERPKGSFSTLEIQRTEQGDSAMYLCASSAPGADEQYFGPGTRLTVT.

The chain employs TRBV19 and TRBJ2-7; TRBD2 matches at 8 bases. This CDR3 spans 13 amino acids. Germline CDR1 LNHDA, CDR2 SQIVND (reference sequence). Trimming cost V 10 bases and J 0 bases; bases outside gene matches: 5. CDR3 protein: CATTSGSSYEQYF. The CDR3 region has the DNA TGTGCCACCACTAGCGGCAGCTCCTACGAGCAGTACTTC.

The gene calls are TRBV15 and TRBJ1-2; no reliable D call. Trimming removed 0 bases at V and 8 bases at J, with 7 bases between. This CDR3 has 12 residues. The germline V gene has CDR1 LNHNV and CDR2 YYDKDF (reference sequence). CDR3 sequence reads: CATSRDGGGYTF. For the CDR3, the DNA is TGTGCCACCAGCAGAGACGGCGGGGGCTACACCTTC.

In its sample, this clonotype was seen many times. The CDR3 here is CASGHASSTYPTVHYNEQFF. CDR3 nucleotide sequence: TGTGCTAGTGGGCATGCGTCTAGCACTTACCCAACGGTTCATTACAATGAGCAGTTCTTC. V is TRBV12-5 and J is TRBJ2-1, with a possible D match to TRBD2 (5 bases). V shed 6 bases and J shed 4 bases, with 31 bases lying between them. Per germline, CDR1 LGHNT and CDR2 FRNRAP. This CDR3 is built from 20 residues.

This clonotype has at least ten counts. The V gene is TRBV30, the J gene TRBJ1-4; D gene ambiguous. The germline gives CDR1 GTSNPN, CDR2 SVGIG (reference sequence). This CDR3 has 14 residues. V lost 2 bases to trimming and J lost 6 bases, with 13 bases between them. The CDR3 loop is CAWSLEQRYEKLFF. In DNA, the CDR3 is TGTGCCTGGAGTTTGGAACAAAGATATGAAAAACTGTTTTTT.

This clonotype was seen a handful of times. The gene calls are TRBV4-3 and TRBJ1-6, with D hard to call. V dropped 0 bases and J dropped 2 bases, with 8 bases sitting between them. This CDR3 is built from 16 residues. Germline CDR1 is LGHNA and CDR2 is YSLEER. The CDR3 DNA reads as TGCGCCAGCAGCCAAGATTTACCTGCCTATAATTCACCCCTCCACTTT. It encodes CASSQDLPAYNSPLHF.

The gene calls are TRBV12-5 and TRBJ1-2; 7 positions match TRBD1. The V gene end was trimmed by 7 bases and the J gene end by 4 bases; junction bases not matched to a gene: 6. The CDR3 covers 13 residues. Germline V gene lookup returns CDR1 LGHNT and CDR2 FRNRAP. The CDR3 nucleotides read TGTGCTAGTGCCCTGACAGGGAGCTATGGCTACACCTTC. Translating gives CASALTGSYGYTF.

This clonotype was observed once. V gene TRBV28 combines with J gene TRBJ1-3; D possibly corresponds to TRBD1 (5 bases). V shed 8 bases and J shed 0 bases, with 14 bases lying between them. This CDR3 has 15 amino acids. Germline loops: CDR1 MDHEN, CDR2 SYDVKM. This CDR3 reads CASLPGPASGNTIYF. As DNA, the CDR3 is TGTGCCAGCTTGCCGGGACCGGCCTCTGGAAACACCATATATTTT.

The V and J genes are TRBV20-1 and TRBJ2-7; D not resolved. Germline-derived CDR1 and CDR2 are DFQATT and SNEGSKA (reference sequence). V lost 0 bases to trimming and J lost 8 bases, with 8 bases between them. The CDR3 runs to 11 residues. CDR3 in amino acids: CSAREGYKQYF. The CDR3 DNA sequence: TGCAGTGCTAGAGAGGGGTACAAGCAGTACTTC.

This clonotype was seen ten or more times. The V gene is TRBV9, the J gene TRBJ1-6, with no clear D. V dropped 4 bases and J dropped 5 bases, with 13 bases sitting between them. The CDR3 contains 15 residues. Germline V gives CDR1 SGDLS, CDR2 YYNGEE. CDR3 nucleotide sequence: TGTGCCAGCAGCCCTGGGCAGGCGGATAATTCACCCCTCCACTTT. Its protein is CASSPGQADNSPLHF.

This clonotype was picked up many times. This chain connects TRBV6-2 or TRBV6-3 to TRBJ1-5; D is perhaps TRBD1 (5 bases). Germline V gene sequence: CDR1 MNHEY, CDR2 SVGEGT. This CDR3 spans 15 amino acids. The ends were cut back, 4 bases at V and 6 bases at J, with 16 bases in the middle. The CDR3 loop reads CASSSQGQGSQPQHF. The CDR3 nucleotides are TGTGCCAGCAGTTCCCAGGGCCAAGGTAGTCAGCCCCAGCATTTT.

The rearrangement joins TRBV4-1 to TRBJ1-2, with no clear D. V shed 0 bases and J shed 4 bases, with 15 bases lying between them. The CDR3 runs 16 residues. Germline CDR1 reads MGHRA; CDR2 reads YSYEKL. The CDR3 nucleotides are TGCGCCAGCAGCCAAGAACTCGAGGACGACTCCTATGGCTACACCTTC. Its translation is CASSQELEDDSYGYTF.

This clonotype was detected many times. The V call is TRBV10-3, the J call TRBJ2-1; 13 positions agree with TRBD2. V dropped 10 bases and J dropped 1; count of bases not matched to a gene: 4. Germline CDR1 reads ENHRY; CDR2 reads SYGVKD. The CDR3 spans 15 residues. The CDR3 protein is CATRTSGGSYNEQFF. CDR3 nucleotides: TGTGCCACCCGGACTAGCGGGGGATCCTACAATGAGCAGTTCTTC.

This clonotype occurred many times. V usage is TRBV27 and J usage is TRBJ2-1, with D perhaps matching TRBD2 (5 bases). V shed 5 bases and J shed 7 bases, with 15 bases lying between them. Germline V CDR1 and CDR2: MNHEY, SMNVEV (reference sequence). This CDR3 has 14 residues. The CDR3 DNA is TGTGCCAGCAGTCCTGGACTTATTTGGAATGAGCAGTTCTTC. It yields the protein CASSPGLIWNEQFF.

This clonotype was seen many times. DNA for the CDR3: TGTGCCAGCAGTGAAGAGGGGACGTGGGTAGAGACCCAGTACTTC. It codes for CASSEEGTWVETQYF. The rearrangement uses TRBV6-1 and TRBJ2-5; the D gene could be TRBD1 or TRBD2 (5 bases each). Germline assignment: CDR1 MNHNS and CDR2 SASEGT. The length of the CDR3 is 15 residues. Trimming removed 1 base from V and 4 bases from J, with 13 bases in between.

This chain joins TRBV7-7 and TRBJ2-3; the D gene could be TRBD1 or TRBD2 (6 bases each). The CDR3 has 13 amino acids. Germline V CDR1 and CDR2: SSHAT, FNYEAQ (reference sequence). Here the CDR3 reads CVSGDYRADTQYF. The CDR3 DNA sequence: TGTGTTAGCGGCGACTACAGGGCAGATACGCAGTATTTT.

The table lists this clonotype with many counts. The chain uses TRBV7-2 and TRBJ2-1, with 12 bases lining up with TRBD2. Trimming took 0 bases from V and 4 from J; bases not matched to a gene: 4. Germline V gives CDR1 SGHTA, CDR2 FQGNSA. This CDR3 is 17 amino acids long. The chain's CDR3 is CASSLALAGGPYNEQFF. The CDR3 nucleotides read TGTGCCAGCAGCTTAGCTCTAGCGGGAGGGCCTTACAATGAGCAGTTCTTC.

J is TRBJ2-1 and V is TRBV7-3; the D call may be TRBD1 or TRBD2 (6 bases each). The germline CDR1 and CDR2 sequences are SGHTA and FQGTGA. V was pared by 5 bases and J by 8 bases, with 16 bases between. This CDR3 has 14 amino acids. The CDR3 nucleotides are TGTGCCAGCAGCGGGATACCTGGGGGGCATGAGCAGTTCTTC. It encodes CASSGIPGGHEQFF.

Worth noting for this clonotype: A much bigger clone sits one base away, suggesting this may be a read error. This CDR3 reads CAGRGLTGNNQPQHF. The CDR3 region has the DNA TGTGCCGGCAGGGGACTGACAGGGAACAATCAGCCCCAGCATTTT. The V gene is TRBV6-1, the J gene TRBJ1-5; 7 bases are a match to TRBD1. There are 15 residues in the CDR3. Germline assignment: CDR1 MNHNS and CDR2 SASEGT.

This clonotype was observed at least ten times. This sequence joins TRBV27 and TRBJ2-1; possibly TRBD2 for D (5 bases). The CDR3 extends over 15 amino acids. CDR1 is MNHEY, CDR2 SMNVEV, per germline (reference sequence). V lost 4 bases, J lost 7 bases, and 17 bases lay in between. DNA of the CDR3: TGTGCCAGCAGTTACGGGGAATATGTAGGTAATGAGCAGTTCTTC. Its protein product is CASSYGEYVGNEQFF.

The rearrangement links TRBV6-4 to TRBJ2-3; 9 nucleotides match TRBD2. This CDR3 contains 16 residues. Germline values: CDR1 MRHNA, CDR2 SNTAGT. Trimming removed 0 bases from V and 4 bases from J; junction bases left unmatched: 5. The CDR3 here is CASSDSAGGTPDTQYF. CDR3 DNA sequence: TGTGCCAGCAGTGACTCGGCGGGAGGGACCCCAGATACGCAGTATTTT.

Ten or more counts support this clonotype. The rearrangement joins TRBV7-2 to TRBJ2-1; 9 bases map to TRBD2. The CDR3 extends over 15 amino acids. V shed 4 bases, J shed 0 bases, and the junction held 1 base outside the gene matches. Germline V gene data show CDR1 as SGHTA and CDR2 as FQGNSA. The CDR3 DNA is TGTGCCAGCAGCTATAGCGGGAGCTCCTACAATGAGCAGTTCTTC. It translates to CASSYSGSSYNEQFF.